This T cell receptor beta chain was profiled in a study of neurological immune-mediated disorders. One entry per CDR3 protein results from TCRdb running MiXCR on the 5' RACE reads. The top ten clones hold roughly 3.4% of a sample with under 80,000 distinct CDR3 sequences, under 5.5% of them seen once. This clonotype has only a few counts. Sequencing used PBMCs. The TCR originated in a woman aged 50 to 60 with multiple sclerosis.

The CDR3 coding sequence is TGCGCCAGCAGACCAACGACAGGGGTCGCCTACAATGAGCAGTTCTTC. It is translated as CASRPTTGVAYNEQFF. The chain couples TRBV5-1 to TRBJ2-1, with 8 bases fitting TRBD1. V dropped 5 bases and J dropped 2; count of bases not matched to a gene: 9. The CDR3 is made up of 16 amino acids. Germline V CDR1 and CDR2: SGHRS, YFSETQ.